Listed here is a single T cell receptor (beta chain). The antigen is undetermined. The sample is drawn from a study of CXCR3-negative and CXCR3-positive naive CD8 T cells. Overall study context: The libraries together contributed 110 million to 150 million TRB reads, each supplying about 1.5 +/- 0.3 million.

The CDR3 runs to 14 residues. Germline V lookup: CDR1 SGHVS, CDR2 FQNEAQ. Study-level findings and limits: Whereas both naive subsets had comparably high diversity, memory CD8+ cells had much lower diversity.

The authors gated naive CD8+ T cells as CD45RO-CCR7+CD27+CD95-. Through 5' RACE with UMI labels, the TRB cDNA libraries were prepared. TCRdb derives one entry per CDR3 protein from the 5' RACE reads, leaving out DNA. This table holds 45,000 or so distinct CDR3 sequences. The sequenced sample was naive CXCR3- CD8+ T cells from blood. Documented subset: CD45RO-CCR7+CD27+CD95- naive CD8+ T cells lacking CXCR3 (TNR3-). The receptor comes from a human donor in good health. Some clones in this sample may be carry-over from other donors' samples. J is TRBJ2-7 and V is TRBV7-8; the TRBD1 assignment by TCRdb is unverifiable without DNA. CDR3 protein: CASSLGQGAPEQYF.